This entry lists 8 T cell receptor beta chains sequenced from one sample in a study of T cells in Graves' hyperthyroidism and ophthalmopathy. RNA transcripts gave rise to amplified TCR beta CDR3 regions. First-round RT-PCR targeting the TCR CDR3 was performed with the HTBI primer set. TCRdb ran MiXCR on the multiplex PCR reads and lists one entry per CDR3 protein. The sample records hundreds of thousands of distinct CDR3 sequences, 15% to 20% being singletons. Input material: blood. All receptors derive from a man in his forties with Graves' ophthalmopathy.

This clonotype has only a few counts. The chain recombines TRBV28 with TRBJ1-4; TRBD1 matches 11 bases. CDR3 length equals 18 residues. Germline values: CDR1 MDHEN, CDR2 SYDVKM. The J segment lost 1 base and the V segment lost 9 bases, leaving 13 bases of the junction unmatched. CDR3 amino acids: CASNTDWTGGGTNEKLFF. CDR3 nucleotide sequence: TGTGCCAGTAACACAGATTGGACAGGGGGCGGAACTAATGAAAAACTGTTTTTT.

Here the CDR3 reads CASTSRGTPRADGELFF. The CDR3 nucleotides are TGTGCCAGCACCTCGAGGGGTACCCCGCGGGCGGACGGGGAGCTGTTTTTT. The chain links TRBV6-1 to TRBJ2-2; D tentatively reads TRBD1 or TRBD2 (5 bases each). The V and J ends lost 7 bases and 7 bases respectively, with 25 bases between them. The CDR3 runs to 17 residues. Germline CDR1 and CDR2: MNHNS and SASEGT.

This clonotype has at least ten counts. V is TRBV18 and J is TRBJ1-5; the D is unclear. V was pared by 3 bases and J by 5 bases, with 8 bases between. The CDR3 totals 13 residues. Germline V lookup: CDR1 KGHSH, CDR2 LQKENI. As DNA, the CDR3 is TGTGCCAGCTCACCTCTAAAGGATCAGCCCCAGCATTTT. Translated, it gives CASSPLKDQPQHF.

This clonotype was observed at least ten times. The chain is built from TRBV10-3 and TRBJ1-2, with 9 bases that match TRBD1. The trim removed 9 bases at V and 6 bases at J, leaving 8 bases unmatched. The CDR3 is 13 residues long. Per the germline V gene, CDR1 is ENHRY and CDR2 is SYGVKD. In nucleotides, the CDR3 is TGTGCCATACGGACAGGGGCGGCGGATGGCTACACCTTC. Amino acids: CAIRTGAADGYTF.

The V and J genes are TRBV12-3 or TRBV12-4 and TRBJ2-1; TRBD1 aligns across 10 bases. The CDR3 covers 13 residues. V dropped 3 bases and J dropped 12; count of bases not matched to a gene: 5. CDR3 bases: TGTGCCAGCAGTTTGCGGGACAGGGGTGGGCAGTTCTTC. This gives the protein CASSLRDRGGQFF.

The V gene is TRBV7-9, the J gene TRBJ2-1, with 8 bases identical to TRBD2. With 5 bases clipped from V and 5 bases from J, the junction kept 11 bases outside the gene matches. Germline loops: CDR1 SEHNR, CDR2 FQNEAQ (reference sequence). This CDR3 is 16 amino acids long. The CDR3 region is CASSPPGRGAHNEQFF. CDR3 sequence (DNA): TGTGCCAGCAGCCCCCCGGGGCGGGGGGCCCACAATGAGCAGTTCTTC. The variable domain in full, completed from reference TRBV7-9 and TRBJ2-1, reads DTGVSQNPRHKITKRGQNVTFRCDPISEHNRLYWYRQTLGQGPEFLTYFQNEAQLEKSRLLSDRFSAERPKGSFSTLEIQRTEQGDSAMYLCASSPPGRGAHNEQFFGPGTRLTVL.

This clonotype was seen a handful of times. The rearrangement links TRBV10-3 to TRBJ1-5; 9 nucleotides line up with TRBD1. V lost 3 bases and J lost 6; bases outside the gene matches: 6. Germline V lookup: CDR1 ENHRY, CDR2 SYGVKD. The CDR3 length is 15 residues. CDR3 amino acids: CAISDTGGGGQPQHF. The CDR3 DNA reads TGTGCCATCAGTGATACAGGGGGCGGAGGTCAGCCCCAGCATTTT.

The sample holds many counts of this clonotype. The genes are TRBV12-3 or TRBV12-4 and TRBJ2-1; the D gene could be TRBD1 or TRBD2 (6 bases each). CDR3 length: 14 residues. The V end was cut by 6 bases, the J end by 11 bases, with 20 bases between. This CDR3 is CASRSTEGGRQQFF. CDR3 nucleotide sequence: TGTGCCAGCAGATCCACTGAAGGGGGGAGGCAGCAGTTCTTC.